This T cell receptor beta chain was profiled in a study of control samples from healthy donors and cancer patients. This table comes from immunoSEQ multiplex PCR, and its TCRdb copy is limited to in-frame clones, with some not included. The sample carries about 170,000 clones, 70% to 90% recorded once. This CDR3 has 19 amino acids. Germline V gene lookup returns CDR1 SGHRS and CDR2 YFSETQ. Between the trimmed V and J ends, which lost 4 bases and 3 bases, there was a span of 25 bases. The sequencing input was blood. The source of this sequence is a man aged 25-45 years in good health. This chain joins TRBV5-1 and TRBJ2-2; D tentatively reads TRBD1 or TRBD2 (5 bases each). The CDR3 nucleotides are TGCGCCAGCAGCCTGGGCCGCCTAGATGAGGGGCTGTACACCGGGGAGCTGTTTTTT. Protein product: CASSLGRLDEGLYTGELFF.